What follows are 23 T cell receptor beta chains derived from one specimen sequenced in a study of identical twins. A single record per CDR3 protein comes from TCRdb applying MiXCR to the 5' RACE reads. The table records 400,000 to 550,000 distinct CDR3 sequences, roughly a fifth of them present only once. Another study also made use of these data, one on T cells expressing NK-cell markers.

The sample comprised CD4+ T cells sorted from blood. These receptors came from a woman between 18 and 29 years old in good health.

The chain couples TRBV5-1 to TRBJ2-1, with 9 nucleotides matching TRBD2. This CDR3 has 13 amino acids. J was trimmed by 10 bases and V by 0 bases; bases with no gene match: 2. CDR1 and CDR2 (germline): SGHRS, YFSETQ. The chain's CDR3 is CASSLGGTSEQFF. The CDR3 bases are TGCGCCAGCAGCTTGGGAGGGACTAGCGAGCAGTTCTTC. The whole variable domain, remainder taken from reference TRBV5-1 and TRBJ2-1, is KAGVTQTPRYLIKTRGQQVTLSCSPISGHRSVSWYQQTPGQGLQFLFEYFSETQRNKGNFPGRFSGRQFSNSRSEMNVSTLELGDSALYLCASSLGGTSEQFFGPGTRLTVL.

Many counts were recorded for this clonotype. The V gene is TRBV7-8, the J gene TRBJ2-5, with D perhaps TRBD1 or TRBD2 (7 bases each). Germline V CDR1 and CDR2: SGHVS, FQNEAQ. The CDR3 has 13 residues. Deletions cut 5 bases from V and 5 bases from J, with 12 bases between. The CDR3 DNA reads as TGTGCCAGCAGCCCAGGGGGGGAGGAGACCCAGTACTTC. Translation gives CASSPGGEETQYF.

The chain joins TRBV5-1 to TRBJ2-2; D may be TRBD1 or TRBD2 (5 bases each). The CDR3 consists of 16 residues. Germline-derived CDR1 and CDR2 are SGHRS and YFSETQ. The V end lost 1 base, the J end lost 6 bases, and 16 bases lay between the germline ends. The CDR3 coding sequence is TGCGCCAGCAGCTTGCCCGGGGCTCTTAATGCCGGGGAGCTGTTTTTT. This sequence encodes CASSLPGALNAGELFF.

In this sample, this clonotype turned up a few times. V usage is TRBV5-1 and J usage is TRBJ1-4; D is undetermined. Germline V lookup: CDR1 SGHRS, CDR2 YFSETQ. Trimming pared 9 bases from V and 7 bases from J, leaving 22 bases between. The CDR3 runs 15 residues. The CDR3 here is CATCPSSPEGEKLFF. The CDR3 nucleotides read TGCGCCACCTGCCCGAGCAGCCCGGAGGGTGAAAAACTGTTTTTT. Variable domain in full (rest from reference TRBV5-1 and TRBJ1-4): KAGVTQTPRYLIKTRGQQVTLSCSPISGHRSVSWYQQTPGQGLQFLFEYFSETQRNKGNFPGRFSGRQFSNSRSEMNVSTLELGDSALYLCATCPSSPEGEKLFFGSGTQLSVL.

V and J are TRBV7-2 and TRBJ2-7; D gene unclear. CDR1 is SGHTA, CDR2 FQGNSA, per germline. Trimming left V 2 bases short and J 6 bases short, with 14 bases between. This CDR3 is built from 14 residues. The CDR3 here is CASSLRAWVGEQYF. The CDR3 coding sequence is TGTGCCAGCAGCTTACGGGCGTGGGTTGGCGAGCAGTACTTC.

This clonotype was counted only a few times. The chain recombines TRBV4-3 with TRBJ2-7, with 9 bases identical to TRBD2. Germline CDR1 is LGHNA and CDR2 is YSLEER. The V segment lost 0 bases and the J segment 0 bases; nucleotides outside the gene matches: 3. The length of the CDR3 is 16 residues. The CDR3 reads CASSQEGSGSSYEQYF. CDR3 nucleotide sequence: TGCGCCAGCAGCCAAGAAGGTAGCGGGAGCTCCTACGAGCAGTACTTC.

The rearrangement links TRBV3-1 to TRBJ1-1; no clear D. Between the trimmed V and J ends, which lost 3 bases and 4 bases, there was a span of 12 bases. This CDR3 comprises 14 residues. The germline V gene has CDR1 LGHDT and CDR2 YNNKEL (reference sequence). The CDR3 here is CASSHLAIGTEAFF. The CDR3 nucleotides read TGTGCCAGCAGCCATTTGGCGATAGGCACTGAAGCTTTCTTT.

CDR3 DNA: TGTGCCAGCAGCTTAGAACAGGGGGCCGATACGCAGTATTTT. It codes for CASSLEQGADTQYF. This chain uses TRBV7-9 with TRBJ2-3; 9 bases are shared with TRBD1. From germline, CDR1 is SEHNR and CDR2 FQNEAQ (reference sequence). V was pared by 1 base and J by 6 bases, with 2 bases of the junction left unmatched. The CDR3 runs to 14 residues. Full variable domain (missing parts from reference TRBV7-9 and TRBJ2-3): DTGVSQNPRHKITKRGQNVTFRCDPISEHNRLYWYRQTLGQGPEFLTYFQNEAQLEKSRLLSDRFSAERPKGSFSTLEIQRTEQGDSAMYLCASSLEQGADTQYFGPGTRLTVL.

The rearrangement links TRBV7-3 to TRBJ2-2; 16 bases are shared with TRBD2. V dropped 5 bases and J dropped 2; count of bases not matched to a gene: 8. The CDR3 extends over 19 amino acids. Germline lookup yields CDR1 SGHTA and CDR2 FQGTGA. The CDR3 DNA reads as TGTGCCAGCAGCCAACTCGGGACTAGCGGGGGGGATAACACCGGGGAGCTGTTTTTT. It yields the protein CASSQLGTSGGDNTGELFF. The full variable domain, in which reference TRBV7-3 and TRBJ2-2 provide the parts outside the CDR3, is GAGVSQTPSNKVTEKGKYVELRCDPISGHTALYWYRQSLGQGPEFLIYFQGTGAADDSGLPNDRFFAVRPEGSVSTLKIQRTERGDSAVYLCASSQLGTSGGDNTGELFFGEGSRLTVL.

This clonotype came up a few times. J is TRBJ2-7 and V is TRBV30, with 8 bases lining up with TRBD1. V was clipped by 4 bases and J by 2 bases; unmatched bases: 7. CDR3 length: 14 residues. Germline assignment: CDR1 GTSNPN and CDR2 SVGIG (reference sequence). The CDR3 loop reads CAWTNLDRAYEQYF. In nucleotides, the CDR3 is TGTGCCTGGACCAACCTGGACAGGGCCTACGAGCAGTACTTC.

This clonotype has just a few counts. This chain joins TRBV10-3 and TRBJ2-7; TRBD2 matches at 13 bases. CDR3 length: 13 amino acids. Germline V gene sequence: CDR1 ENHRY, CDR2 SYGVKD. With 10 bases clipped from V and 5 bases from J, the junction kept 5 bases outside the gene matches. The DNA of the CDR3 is TGTGCCACCGGACTAGCGGGAGCCAACGAGCAGTACTTC. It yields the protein CATGLAGANEQYF.

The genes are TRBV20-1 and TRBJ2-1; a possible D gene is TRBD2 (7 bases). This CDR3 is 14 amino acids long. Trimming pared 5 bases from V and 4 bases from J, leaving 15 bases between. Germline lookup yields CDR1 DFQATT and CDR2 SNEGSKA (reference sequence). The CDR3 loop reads CSAVGASGYNEQFF. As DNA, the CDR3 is TGCAGTGCTGTGGGGGCTAGCGGATACAATGAGCAGTTCTTC.

The CDR3 sequence: CSVGTGTGGPRSQYF. As DNA, the CDR3 is TGCAGCGTTGGGACCGGGACAGGGGGTCCGCGGTCGCAGTACTTC. The rearrangement joins TRBV29-1 to TRBJ2-7; 11 bases agree with TRBD1. The germline CDR1 and CDR2 sequences are SQVTM and ANQGSEA. This CDR3 contains 15 residues. V shed 4 bases and J 9 bases; nucleotides not matched to a gene: 14.

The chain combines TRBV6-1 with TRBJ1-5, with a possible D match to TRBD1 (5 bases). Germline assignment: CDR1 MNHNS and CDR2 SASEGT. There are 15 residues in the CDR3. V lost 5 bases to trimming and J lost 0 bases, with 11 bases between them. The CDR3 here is CASSSVGVSNQPQHF. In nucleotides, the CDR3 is TGTGCCAGCAGTAGCGTAGGGGTTAGCAATCAGCCCCAGCATTTT.

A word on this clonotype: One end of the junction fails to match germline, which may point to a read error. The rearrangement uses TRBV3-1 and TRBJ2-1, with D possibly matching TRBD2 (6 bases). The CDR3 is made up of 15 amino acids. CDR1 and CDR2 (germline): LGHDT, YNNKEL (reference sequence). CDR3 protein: CASCQESRGYNEQFF. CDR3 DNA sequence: TGTGCCAGCTGCCAAGAGTCGCGGGGTTACAATGAGCAGTTCTTC.

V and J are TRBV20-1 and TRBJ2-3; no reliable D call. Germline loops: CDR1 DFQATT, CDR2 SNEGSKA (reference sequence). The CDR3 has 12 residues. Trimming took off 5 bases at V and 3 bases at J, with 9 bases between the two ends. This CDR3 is CSAGGTTDTQYF. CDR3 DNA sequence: TGCAGTGCTGGCGGTACAACAGATACGCAGTATTTT.

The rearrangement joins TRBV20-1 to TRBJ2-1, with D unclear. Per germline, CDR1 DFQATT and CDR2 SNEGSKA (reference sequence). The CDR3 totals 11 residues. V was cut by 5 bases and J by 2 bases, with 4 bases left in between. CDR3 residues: CSALTYNEQFF. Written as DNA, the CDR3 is TGCAGTGCTTTGACCTACAATGAGCAGTTCTTC.

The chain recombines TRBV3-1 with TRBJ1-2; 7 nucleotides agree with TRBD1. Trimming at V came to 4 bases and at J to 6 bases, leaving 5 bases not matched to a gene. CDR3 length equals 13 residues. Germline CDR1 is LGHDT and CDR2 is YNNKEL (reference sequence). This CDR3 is CASSRSDRDGYTF. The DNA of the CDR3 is TGTGCCAGCAGCCGATCCGACAGGGATGGCTACACCTTC.

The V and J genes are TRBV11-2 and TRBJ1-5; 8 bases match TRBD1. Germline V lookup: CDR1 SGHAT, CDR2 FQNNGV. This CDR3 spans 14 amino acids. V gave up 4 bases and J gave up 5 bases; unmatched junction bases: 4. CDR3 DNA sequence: TGTGCCAGCAGCTGGACAGGGAGGGATCAGCCCCAGCATTTT. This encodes CASSWTGRDQPQHF.

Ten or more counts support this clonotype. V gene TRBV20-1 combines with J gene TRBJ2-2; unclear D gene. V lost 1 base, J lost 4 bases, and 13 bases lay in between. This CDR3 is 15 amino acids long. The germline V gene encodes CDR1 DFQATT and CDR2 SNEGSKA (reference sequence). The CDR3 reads CSARGRGTGTGELFF. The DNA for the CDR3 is TGCAGTGCTAGAGGTCGTGGAACGGGCACCGGGGAGCTGTTTTTT.

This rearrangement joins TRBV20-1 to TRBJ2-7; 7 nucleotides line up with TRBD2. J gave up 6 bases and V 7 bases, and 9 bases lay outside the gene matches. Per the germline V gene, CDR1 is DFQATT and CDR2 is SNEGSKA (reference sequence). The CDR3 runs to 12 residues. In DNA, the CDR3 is TGCAGTGTTAGCAGCGGGGTGCGCGAGCAGTACTTC. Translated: CSVSSGVREQYF.

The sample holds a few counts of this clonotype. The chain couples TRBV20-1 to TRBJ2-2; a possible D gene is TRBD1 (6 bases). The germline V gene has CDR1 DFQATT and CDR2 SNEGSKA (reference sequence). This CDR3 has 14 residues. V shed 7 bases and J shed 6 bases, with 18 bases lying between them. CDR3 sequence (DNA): TGCAGTGTGAGACGGACAGATGGGCCCGGGGAGCTGTTTTTT. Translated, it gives CSVRRTDGPGELFF.

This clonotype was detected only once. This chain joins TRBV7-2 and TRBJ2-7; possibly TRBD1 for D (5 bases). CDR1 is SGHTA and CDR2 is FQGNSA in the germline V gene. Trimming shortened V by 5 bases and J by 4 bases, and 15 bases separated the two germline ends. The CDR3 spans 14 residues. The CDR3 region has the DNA TGTGCCAGCAGCCCAAGGACACTTCAGTACGAGCAGTACTTC. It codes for CASSPRTLQYEQYF.